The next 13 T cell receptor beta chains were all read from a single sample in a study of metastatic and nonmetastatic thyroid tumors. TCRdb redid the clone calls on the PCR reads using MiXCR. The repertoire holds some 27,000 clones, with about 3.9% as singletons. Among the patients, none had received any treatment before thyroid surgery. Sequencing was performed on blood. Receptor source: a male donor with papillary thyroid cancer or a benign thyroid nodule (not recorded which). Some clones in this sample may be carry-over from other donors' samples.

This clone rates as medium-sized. The CDR3 sequence is CASSLGHPSSYEQYF. The CDR3 nucleotides are TGTGCCAGCAGCCTGGGGCACCCGAGCTCCTACGAGCAGTACTTC. This chain connects TRBV28 to TRBJ2-7; D is possibly TRBD1 (5 bases). Trimming removed 6 bases from V and 0 bases from J, with 15 bases in between. Germline lookup yields CDR1 MDHEN and CDR2 SYDVKM. The CDR3 is made up of 15 amino acids.

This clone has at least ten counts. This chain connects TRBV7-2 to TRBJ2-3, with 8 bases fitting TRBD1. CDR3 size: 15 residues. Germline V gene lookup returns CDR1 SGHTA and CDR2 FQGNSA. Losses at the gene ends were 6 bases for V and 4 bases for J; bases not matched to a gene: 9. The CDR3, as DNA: TGTGCCAGCAGAGGGGGACAGGTCATCCCAGATACGCAGTATTTT. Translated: CASRGGQVIPDTQYF.

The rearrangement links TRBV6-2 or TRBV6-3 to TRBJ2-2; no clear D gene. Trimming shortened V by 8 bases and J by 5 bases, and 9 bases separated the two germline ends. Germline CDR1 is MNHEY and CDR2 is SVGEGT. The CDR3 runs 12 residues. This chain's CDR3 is CASDIGTGELFF. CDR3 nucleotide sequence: TGTGCCAGCGACATTGGTACCGGGGAGCTGTTTTTT.

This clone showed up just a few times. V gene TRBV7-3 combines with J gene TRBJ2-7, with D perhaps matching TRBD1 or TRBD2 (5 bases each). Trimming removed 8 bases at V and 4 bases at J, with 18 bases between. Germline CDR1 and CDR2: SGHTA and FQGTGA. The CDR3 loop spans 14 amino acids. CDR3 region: CASPLRGSVYEQYF. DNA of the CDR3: TGTGCCAGCCCCTTGAGGGGTAGCGTGTACGAGCAGTACTTC.

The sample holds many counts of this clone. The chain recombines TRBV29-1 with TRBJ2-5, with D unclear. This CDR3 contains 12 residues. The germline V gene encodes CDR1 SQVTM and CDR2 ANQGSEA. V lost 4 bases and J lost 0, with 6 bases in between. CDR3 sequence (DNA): TGCAGCGTTGTTCGATACCAAGAGACCCAGTACTTC. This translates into CSVVRYQETQYF.

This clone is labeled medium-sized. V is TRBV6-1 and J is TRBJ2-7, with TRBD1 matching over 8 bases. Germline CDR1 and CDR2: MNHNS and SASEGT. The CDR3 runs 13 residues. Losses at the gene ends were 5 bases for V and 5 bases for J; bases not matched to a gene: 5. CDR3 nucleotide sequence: TGTGCCAGCAGTTCAGAGACAGGGGACGAGCAGTACTTC. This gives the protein CASSSETGDEQYF.

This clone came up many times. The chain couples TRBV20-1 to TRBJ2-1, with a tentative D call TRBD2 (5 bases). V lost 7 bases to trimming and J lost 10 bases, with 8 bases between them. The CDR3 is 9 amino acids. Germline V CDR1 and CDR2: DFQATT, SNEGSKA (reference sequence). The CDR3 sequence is CSDEREQFF. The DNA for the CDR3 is TGCAGTGACGAGCGGGAGCAGTTCTTC.

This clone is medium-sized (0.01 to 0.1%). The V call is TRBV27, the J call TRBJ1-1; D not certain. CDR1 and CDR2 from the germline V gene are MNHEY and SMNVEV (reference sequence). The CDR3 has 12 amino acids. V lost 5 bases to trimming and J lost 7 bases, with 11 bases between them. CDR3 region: CASSPLDGEAFF. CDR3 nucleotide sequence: TGTGCCAGCAGTCCCCTGGACGGTGAAGCTTTCTTT.

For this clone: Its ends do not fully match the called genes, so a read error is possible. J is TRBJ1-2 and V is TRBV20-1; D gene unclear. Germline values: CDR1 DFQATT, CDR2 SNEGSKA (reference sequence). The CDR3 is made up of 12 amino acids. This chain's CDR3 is CSATMSPYVYTF. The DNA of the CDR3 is TGCAGTGCAACCATGTCCCCCTATGTCTACACCTTC.

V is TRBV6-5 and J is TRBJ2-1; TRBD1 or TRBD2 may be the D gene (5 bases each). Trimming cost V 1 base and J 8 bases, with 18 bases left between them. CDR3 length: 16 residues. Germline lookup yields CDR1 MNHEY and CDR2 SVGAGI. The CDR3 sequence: CASSYYGTRGRDEQFF. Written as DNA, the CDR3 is TGTGCCAGCAGTTACTATGGGACCCGCGGTCGGGATGAGCAGTTCTTC.

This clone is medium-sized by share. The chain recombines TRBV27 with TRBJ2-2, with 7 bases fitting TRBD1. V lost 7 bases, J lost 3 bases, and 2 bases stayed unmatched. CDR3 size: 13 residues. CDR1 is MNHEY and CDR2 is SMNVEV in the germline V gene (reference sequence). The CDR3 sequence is CASIDRDTGELFF. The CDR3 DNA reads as TGTGCCAGCATCGACAGGGACACCGGGGAGCTGTTTTTT.

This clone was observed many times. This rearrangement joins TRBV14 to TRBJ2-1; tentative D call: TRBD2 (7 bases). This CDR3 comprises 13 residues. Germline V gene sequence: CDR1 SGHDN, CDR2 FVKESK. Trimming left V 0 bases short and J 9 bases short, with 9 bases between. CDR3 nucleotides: TGTGCCAGCAGCCAAGAGAGGGGGGGTGAGCAGTTCTTC. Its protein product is CASSQERGGEQFF.

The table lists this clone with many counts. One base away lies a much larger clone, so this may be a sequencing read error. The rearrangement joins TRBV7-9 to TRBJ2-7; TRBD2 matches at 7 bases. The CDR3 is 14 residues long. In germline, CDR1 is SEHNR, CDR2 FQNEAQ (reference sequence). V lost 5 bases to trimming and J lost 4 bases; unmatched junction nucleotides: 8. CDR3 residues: CASSRRGVLYEQYF. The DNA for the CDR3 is TGTGCCAGCAGCCGACGGGGGGTGCTTTACGAGCAGTACTTC.